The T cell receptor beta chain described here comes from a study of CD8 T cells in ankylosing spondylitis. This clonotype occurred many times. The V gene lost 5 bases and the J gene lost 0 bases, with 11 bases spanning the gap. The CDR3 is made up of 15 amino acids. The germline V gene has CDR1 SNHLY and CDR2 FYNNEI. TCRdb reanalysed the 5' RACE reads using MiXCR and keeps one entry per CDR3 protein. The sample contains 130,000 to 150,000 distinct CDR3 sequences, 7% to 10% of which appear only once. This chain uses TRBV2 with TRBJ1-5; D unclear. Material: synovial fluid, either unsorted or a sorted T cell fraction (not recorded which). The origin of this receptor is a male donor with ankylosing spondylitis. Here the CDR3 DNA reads TGTGCCAGCAGTCTAATGGGAATTAGCAATCAGCCCCAGCATTTT. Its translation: CASSLMGISNQPQHF.